This T cell receptor beta chain was documented in a study of shared clonotypes between healthy human individuals. The V gene lost 1 base and the J gene lost 4 bases, with 17 bases spanning the gap. This CDR3 spans 17 amino acids. The germline V gene encodes CDR1 SEHNR and CDR2 FQNEAQ (reference sequence). Sequencing used immunoSEQ multiplex PCR; TCRdb keeps in-frame clones, though not all of them. The sample records 2.5 million or so clones, just over 90% being singletons. This chain connects TRBV7-9 to TRBJ2-1; the D call may be TRBD1 or TRBD2 (5 bases each). The sequenced material came from naive CD4+ T cells sorted from blood. The subset: CD45RA+ positively selected. The receptor was derived from a man aged 18 to 30 in good health. The CDR3 bases are TGTGCCAGCAGCTTAGAGGGGAGCGCCCACGGATACAATGAGCAGTTCTTC. Residues: CASSLEGSAHGYNEQFF.